The entry that follows covers one T cell receptor (beta chain) sequence. This sample was included in a study of OX40 agonist ivuxolimab in advanced cancers. Patients who had autoimmune disease history or got systemic immunosuppression were left out. Germline V gene lookup returns CDR1 LGHNA and CDR2 YNFKEQ. CDR3 length: 15 residues. Trimming stripped 0 bases from V and 2 bases from J, with 11 bases between. The protocol was immunoSEQ multiplex PCR, while the TCRdb copy is restricted to in-frame clones and leaves out a portion. The data show 70,000 to 95,000 clones, more than 70% seen once. This clonotype was obtained from an adult with an advanced solid tumor such as melanoma, head and neck, liver or kidney cancer. This rearrangement joins TRBV4-2 to TRBJ2-7; maybe TRBD2 (5 bases). The input for sequencing was CD4+ or CD8+ T cells sorted from blood, taken in a trial of the OX40 agonist ivuxolimab. CDR3 DNA sequence: TGTGCCAGCAGCCAAGAAAGGTCGGGAACCTACGAGCAGTACTTC. Translation: CASSQERSGTYEQYF.